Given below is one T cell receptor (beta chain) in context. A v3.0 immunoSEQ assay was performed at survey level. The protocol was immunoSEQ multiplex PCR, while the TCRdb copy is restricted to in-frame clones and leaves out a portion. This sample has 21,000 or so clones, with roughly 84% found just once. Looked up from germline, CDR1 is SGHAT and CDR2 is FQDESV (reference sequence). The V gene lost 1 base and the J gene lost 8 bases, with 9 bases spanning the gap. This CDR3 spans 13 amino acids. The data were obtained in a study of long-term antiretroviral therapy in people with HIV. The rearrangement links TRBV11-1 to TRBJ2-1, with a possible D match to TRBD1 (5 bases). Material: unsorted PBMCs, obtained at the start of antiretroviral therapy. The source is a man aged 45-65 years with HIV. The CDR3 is CASSLGRVDEQFF. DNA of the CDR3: TGTGCCAGCAGCTTAGGCAGGGTCGATGAGCAGTTCTTC.